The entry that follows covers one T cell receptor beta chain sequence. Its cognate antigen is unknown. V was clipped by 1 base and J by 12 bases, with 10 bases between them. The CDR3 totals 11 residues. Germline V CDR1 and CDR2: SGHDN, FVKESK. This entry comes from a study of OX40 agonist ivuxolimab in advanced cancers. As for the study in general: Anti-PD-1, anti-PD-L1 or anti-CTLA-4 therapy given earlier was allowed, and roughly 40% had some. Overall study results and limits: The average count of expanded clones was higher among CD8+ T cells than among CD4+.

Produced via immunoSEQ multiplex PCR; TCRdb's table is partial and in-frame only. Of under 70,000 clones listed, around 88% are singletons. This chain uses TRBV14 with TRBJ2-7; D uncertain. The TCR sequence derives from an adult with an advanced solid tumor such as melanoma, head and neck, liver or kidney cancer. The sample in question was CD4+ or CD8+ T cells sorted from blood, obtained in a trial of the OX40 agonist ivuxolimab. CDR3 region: CASSQGQALYF. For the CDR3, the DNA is TGTGCCAGCAGCCAAGGGCAGGCCTTGTACTTC.